This is a list of T cell receptor beta chains from one sample in a study of cytotoxic CD8 clonotypes in ibrutinib-treated CLL. Sequenced by immunoSEQ multiplex PCR; TCRdb stores in-frame clones only, minus some. Of over 130,000 clones in the sample, 75% to 85% were seen once. The material was PBMCs, obtained after 36 months of ibrutinib treatment. These receptors all come from a human donor with chronic lymphocytic leukemia. CDR3s include the opening cysteine and the closing phenylalanine or tryptophan. D genes are given only for firm matches. Only some rows state a clone size, as once, few, many or a class for expanded clones.

>TRBJ1-1|TRBV28|.|few
TGTGCCAGCAGCCCCAATGGGTGGTTTACGAACACTGAAGCTTTCTTT
CASSPNGWFTNTEAFF
>TRBJ1-3|TRBV19|.|few
TGTGCCAGTAGTATTGGGCGGCTCGCTGGAAACACCATATATTTT
CASSIGRLAGNTIYF
>TRBJ1-1|TRBV7-9|.|.
TGTGCCAGCAGCTCGATGGGGAACACTGAAGCTTTCTTT
CASSSMGNTEAFF
>TRBJ1-2|TRBV29-1|.|once
TGCAGCGTTATTACAGGCTTCGGGGGTAACTATGGCTACACCTTC
CSVITGFGGNYGYTF
>TRBJ1-3|TRBV18|TRBD1|once
TGTGCCAGCTCACCACAGGGGGCTTTCTCTGGAAACACCATATATTTT
CASSPQGAFSGNTIYF
>TRBJ2-3|TRBV29-1|.|.
TGCAGCCCCGGGACCCAGACAGATACGCAGTATTTT
CSPGTQTDTQYF
>TRBJ2-2|TRBV25-1|.|.
TGTGCCAGCAGTGGTGCGGGGGCGGACGGGGAGCTGTTTTTT
CASSGAGADGELFF
>TRBJ2-3|TRBV10-1|.|few
TGCGCCAGCAGGGCAGGGATGGGTACGCAGTATTTT
CASRAGMGTQYF
>TRBJ1-1|TRBV19|.|.
TGTGCCAGTAGTATTTTGGAGGGGGGCAACACTGAAGCTTTCTTT
CASSILEGGNTEAFF
>TRBJ2-3|TRBV25-1|.|.
TGTGCCAGCAGTGCACTCTGGCTTAGCACAGATACGCAGTATTTT
CASSALWLSTDTQYF
>TRBJ2-2|TRBV18|.|.
TGTGCCAGCTCACCACCCACAGCGAACACCGGGGAGCTGTTTTTT
CASSPPTANTGELFF